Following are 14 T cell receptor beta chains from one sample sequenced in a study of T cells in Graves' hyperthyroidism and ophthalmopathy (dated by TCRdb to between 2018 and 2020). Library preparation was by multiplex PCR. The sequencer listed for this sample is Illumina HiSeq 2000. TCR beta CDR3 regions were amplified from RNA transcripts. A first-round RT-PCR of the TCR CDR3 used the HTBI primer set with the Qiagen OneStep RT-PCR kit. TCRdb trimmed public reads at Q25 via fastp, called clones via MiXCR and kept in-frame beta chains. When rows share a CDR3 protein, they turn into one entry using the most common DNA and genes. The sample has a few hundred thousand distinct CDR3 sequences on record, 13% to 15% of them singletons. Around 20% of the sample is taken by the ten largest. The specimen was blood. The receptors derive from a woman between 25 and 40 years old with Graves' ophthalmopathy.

The CDR3 loop reads CASSEARYGYTF. DNA of the CDR3: TGTGCCAGCTCTGAGGCTCGCTATGGCTACACCTTC. The rearrangement links TRBV6-2 or TRBV6-3 to TRBJ1-2, with D hard to call. This CDR3 region has 12 residues. Germline CDR1 MNHEY, CDR2 SVGEGT. Trimming took 8 bases from V and 4 from J, leaving 11 bases between them.

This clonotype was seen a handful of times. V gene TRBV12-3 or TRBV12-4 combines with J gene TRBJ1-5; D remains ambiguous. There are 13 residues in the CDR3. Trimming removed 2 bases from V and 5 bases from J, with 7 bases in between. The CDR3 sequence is CASSLSVHQPQHF. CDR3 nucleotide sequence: TGTGCCAGCAGTTTAAGTGTACATCAGCCCCAGCATTTT.

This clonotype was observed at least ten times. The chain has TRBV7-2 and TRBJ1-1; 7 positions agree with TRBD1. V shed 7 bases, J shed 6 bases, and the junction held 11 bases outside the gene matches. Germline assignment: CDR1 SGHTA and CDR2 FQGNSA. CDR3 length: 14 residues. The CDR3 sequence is CASNADRAGAEAFF. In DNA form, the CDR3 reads TGTGCCAGCAACGCTGACAGGGCTGGGGCTGAAGCTTTCTTT.

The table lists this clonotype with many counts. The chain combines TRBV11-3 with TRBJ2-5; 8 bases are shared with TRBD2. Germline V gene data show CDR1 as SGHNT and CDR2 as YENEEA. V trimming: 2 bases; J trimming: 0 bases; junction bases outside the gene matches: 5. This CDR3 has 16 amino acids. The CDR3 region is CASSLLLAANQETQYF. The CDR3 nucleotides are TGTGCCAGCAGCTTATTACTAGCGGCCAACCAAGAGACCCAGTACTTC.

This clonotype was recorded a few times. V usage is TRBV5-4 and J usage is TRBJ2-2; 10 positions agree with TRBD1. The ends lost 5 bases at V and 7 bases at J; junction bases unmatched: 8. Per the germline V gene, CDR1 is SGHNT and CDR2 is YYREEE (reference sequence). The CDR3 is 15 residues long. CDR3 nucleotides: TGTGCCAGCAGTTCGGACAGGGGGTTGAGCGGGGAGCTGTTTTTT. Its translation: CASSSDRGLSGELFF.

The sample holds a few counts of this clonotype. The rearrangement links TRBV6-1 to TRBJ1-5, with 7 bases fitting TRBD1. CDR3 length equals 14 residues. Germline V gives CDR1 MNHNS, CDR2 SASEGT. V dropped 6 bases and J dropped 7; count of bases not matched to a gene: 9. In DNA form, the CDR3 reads TGTGCCAGCAGCCCACAGGGGTCCGGACAGCCCCAGCATTTT. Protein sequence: CASSPQGSGQPQHF.

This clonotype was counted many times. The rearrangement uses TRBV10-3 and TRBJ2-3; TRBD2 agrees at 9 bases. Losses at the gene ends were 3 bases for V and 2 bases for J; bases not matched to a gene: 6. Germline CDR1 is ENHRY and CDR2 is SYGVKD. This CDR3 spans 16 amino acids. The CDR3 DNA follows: TGTGCCATCAGTGAAGTGACTAGCGGATACACAGATACGCAGTATTTT. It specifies CAISEVTSGYTDTQYF.

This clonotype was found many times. The DNA of the CDR3 is TGTGCCAGCAGTCTACAGGGGGCAGTTTTTAACACTGAAGCTTTCTTT. Residues: CASSLQGAVFNTEAFF. V usage is TRBV28 and J usage is TRBJ1-1, with 9 nucleotides matching TRBD1. The V gene's germline CDR1 is MDHEN and CDR2 SYDVKM. The ends lost 5 bases at V and 2 bases at J; junction bases unmatched: 9. This CDR3 region has 16 residues.

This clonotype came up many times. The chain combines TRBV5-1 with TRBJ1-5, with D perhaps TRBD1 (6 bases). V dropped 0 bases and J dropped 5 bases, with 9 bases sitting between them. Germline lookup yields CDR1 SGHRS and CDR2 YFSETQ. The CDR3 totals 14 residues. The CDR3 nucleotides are TGCGCCAGCAGCTTGGGGGCAGGGGATCAGCCCCAGCATTTT. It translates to CASSLGAGDQPQHF.

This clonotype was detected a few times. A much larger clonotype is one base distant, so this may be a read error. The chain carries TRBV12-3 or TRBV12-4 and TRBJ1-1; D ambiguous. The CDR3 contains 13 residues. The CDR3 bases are TGTGCCTGCAGTAAAACAGTGAACACTGAAGCTTTCTTT. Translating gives CACSKTVNTEAFF.

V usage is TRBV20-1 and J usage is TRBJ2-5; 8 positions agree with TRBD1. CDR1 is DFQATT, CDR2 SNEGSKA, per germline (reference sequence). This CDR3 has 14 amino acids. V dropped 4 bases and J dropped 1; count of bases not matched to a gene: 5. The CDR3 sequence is CSAKDRVGQETQYF. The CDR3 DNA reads TGCAGTGCTAAGGACAGGGTGGGCCAAGAGACCCAGTACTTC.

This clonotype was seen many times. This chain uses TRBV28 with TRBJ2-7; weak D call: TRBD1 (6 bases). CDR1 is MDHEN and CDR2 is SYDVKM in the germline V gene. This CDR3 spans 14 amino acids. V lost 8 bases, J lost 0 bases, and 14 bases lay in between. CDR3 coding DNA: TGTGCCAGCGCAGGGGTGGGGGACTCCTACGAGCAGTACTTC. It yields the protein CASAGVGDSYEQYF.

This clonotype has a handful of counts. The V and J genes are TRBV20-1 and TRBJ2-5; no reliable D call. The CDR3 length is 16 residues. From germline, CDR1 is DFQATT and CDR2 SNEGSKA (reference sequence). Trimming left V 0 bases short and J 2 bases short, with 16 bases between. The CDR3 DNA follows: TGCAGTGCTAGAGAACGTCTCGGGCGCTTACAAGAGACCCAGTACTTC. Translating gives CSARERLGRLQETQYF.

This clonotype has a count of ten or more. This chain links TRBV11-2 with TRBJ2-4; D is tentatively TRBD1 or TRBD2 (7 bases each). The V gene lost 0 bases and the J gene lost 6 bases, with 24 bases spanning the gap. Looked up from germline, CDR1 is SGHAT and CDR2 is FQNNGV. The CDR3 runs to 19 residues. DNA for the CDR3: TGTGCCAGCAGCTTAGATCTGGGCGGAACAGGGGAGCGGGGAAACATTCAGTACTTC. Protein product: CASSLDLGGTGERGNIQYF. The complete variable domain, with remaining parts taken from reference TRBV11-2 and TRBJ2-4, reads EAGVAQSPRYKIIEKRQSVAFWCNPISGHATLYWYQQILGQGPKLLIQFQNNGVVDDSQLPKDRFSAERLKGVDSTLKIQPAKLEDSAVYLCASSLDLGGTGERGNIQYFGAGTRLSVL.